Presented here are 31 T cell receptor beta chains from one specimen sequenced in a study of persistence of HIV-infected CD4 T cells. Their specific antigens are unknown. Lysates of CMV-infected fibroblasts at approximately 9.6 ug/mL stimulated these cells. Memory cells lacking CD40L and CD69 with high CD45RO were sorted. The libraries were made with immunoSEQ version 4 in survey mode. Sequencing used immunoSEQ multiplex PCR; TCRdb keeps in-frame clones, though not all of them. The sample records over 30,000 clones, 82% being singletons. The sample was CD4+ T cells sorted from PBMCs after roughly 20-hour stimulation, taken from a patient who received antiretroviral therapy. The receptors stem from an adult woman with HIV who was CMV-seropositive.

This clone was seen just once. The chain links TRBV7-2 to TRBJ2-3; D is unclear. Germline values: CDR1 SGHTA, CDR2 FQGNSA. The CDR3 has 12 residues. Trimming cost V 4 bases and J 2 bases, with 4 bases left between them. CDR3 DNA: TGTGCCAGCAGCTCCTTCACAGATACGCAGTATTTT. This translates into CASSSFTDTQYF.

This clone was seen only once. This chain connects TRBV5-4 to TRBJ2-7, with 9 positions matching TRBD2. CDR1 is SGHNT, CDR2 YYREEE, per germline (reference sequence). The CDR3 totals 16 residues. Trimming cost V 4 bases and J 5 bases; bases outside gene matches: 13. Here the CDR3 reads CASSPEGAGGWNEQYF. CDR3 nucleotides: TGTGCCAGCAGCCCCGAAGGGGCGGGAGGGTGGAACGAGCAGTACTTC.

The chain joins TRBV28 to TRBJ1-2; the D gene is possibly TRBD1 (5 bases). V was cut by 0 bases and J by 4 bases, with 15 bases left in between. Germline V gene sequence: CDR1 MDHEN, CDR2 SYDVKM. The CDR3 is made up of 16 amino acids. Here the CDR3 reads CASSLWGVEGGYGYTF. CDR3 coding DNA: TGTGCCAGCAGTTTATGGGGGGTCGAGGGTGGCTATGGCTACACCTTC.

The V and J genes are TRBV5-1 and TRBJ2-1; D perhaps matches TRBD1 (6 bases). There are 15 residues in the CDR3. Trimming stripped 4 bases from V and 7 bases from J, with 18 bases between. The germline CDR1 and CDR2 sequences are SGHRS and YFSETQ. The CDR3 protein is CASSGAQGGINEQFF. The CDR3 nucleotides read TGCGCCAGCAGCGGGGCCCAAGGGGGAATAAATGAGCAGTTCTTC.

The J gene is TRBJ1-2, the V gene TRBV18; 8 bases fit TRBD1. V dropped 3 bases and J dropped 3; count of bases not matched to a gene: 6. The germline CDR1 and CDR2 sequences are KGHSH and LQKENI. The length of the CDR3 is 15 residues. In nucleotides, the CDR3 is TGTGCCAGCTCACCCCGGGGACAGGTGGACTATGGCTACACCTTC. Encoded protein: CASSPRGQVDYGYTF. The full variable domain, its missing parts supplied by reference TRBV18 and TRBJ1-2, is NAGVMQNPRHLVRRRGQEARLRCSPMKGHSHVYWYRQLPEEGLKFMVYLQKENIIDESGMPKERFSAEFPKEGPSILRIQQVVRGDSAAYFCASSPRGQVDYGYTFGSGTRLTVV.

The V call is TRBV30, the J call TRBJ1-5, with a tentative D call TRBD1 (6 bases). The germline gives CDR1 GTSNPN, CDR2 SVGIG (reference sequence). V dropped 5 bases and J dropped 2 bases, with 19 bases sitting between them. This CDR3 contains 16 residues. The CDR3 sequence is CAWGTDRPWGNQPQHF. In nucleotides, the CDR3 is TGTGCCTGGGGTACCGACAGGCCGTGGGGCAATCAGCCCCAGCATTTT. Using reference TRBV30 and TRBJ1-5 for the parts outside the CDR3, the full variable domain is SQTIHQWPATLVQPVGSPLSLECTVEGTSNPNLYWYRQAAGRGLQLLFYSVGIGQISSEVPQNLSASRPQDRQFILSSKKLLLSDSGFYLCAWGTDRPWGNQPQHFGDGTRLSIL.

V usage is TRBV7-2 and J usage is TRBJ2-3; D gene uncertain. Germline-derived CDR1 and CDR2 are SGHTA and FQGNSA. CDR3 length: 15 amino acids. V was shortened by 0 bases and J by 2 bases, with 9 bases between the two germline ends. CDR3 amino acids: CASSLAGRHTDTQYF. The CDR3 nucleotides read TGTGCCAGCAGCTTAGCGGGCAGGCACACAGATACGCAGTATTTT.

The J gene is TRBJ2-2, the V gene TRBV6-2 or TRBV6-3, with D hard to call. Germline V lookup: CDR1 MNHEY, CDR2 SVGEGT. V lost 6 bases, J lost 2 bases, and 7 bases lay in between. The length of the CDR3 is 13 residues. This chain's CDR3 is CASSPRNTGELFF. CDR3 nucleotides: TGTGCCAGCAGCCCAAGAAACACCGGGGAGCTGTTTTTT.

The CDR3 reads CASSLTGSGNTIYF. CDR3 coding DNA: TGTGCCAGCAGCTTGACAGGGAGTGGAAACACCATATATTTT. The chain is built from TRBV7-2 and TRBJ1-3; 7 bases align to TRBD1. J gave up 3 bases and V 3 bases, and 2 bases lay outside the gene matches. CDR3 length: 14 residues. From germline, CDR1 is SGHTA and CDR2 FQGNSA.

The chain has TRBV28 and TRBJ1-1; D possibly corresponds to TRBD1 (5 bases). Germline values: CDR1 MDHEN, CDR2 SYDVKM. This CDR3 contains 15 residues. Trimming took off 2 bases at V and 1 base at J, with 11 bases between the two ends. The CDR3 DNA follows: TGTGCCAGCAGTTTAGATGGGGCCCGGAACACTGAAGCTTTCTTT. It yields the protein CASSLDGARNTEAFF.

The chain joins TRBV5-1 to TRBJ1-6, with D possibly being TRBD1 (5 bases). The length of the CDR3 is 13 residues. The germline V and J ends were trimmed by 4 bases and 13 bases, with 15 bases remaining between them. Germline-derived CDR1 and CDR2 are SGHRS and YFSETQ. The CDR3 DNA sequence: TGCGCCAGCAGCCCCCCCCGTGGGACGCCCCTCCACTTT. This translates into CASSPPRGTPLHF.

V is TRBV19 and J is TRBJ2-5; 11 bases fit TRBD1. The germline CDR1 and CDR2 sequences are LNHDA and SQIVND (reference sequence). The CDR3 loop spans 15 amino acids. Germline trimming cut 4 bases from V and 4 bases from J; bases unmatched to any gene: 5. CDR3 region: CASSRGQGAPETQYF. For the CDR3, the DNA is TGTGCCAGTAGTAGAGGACAGGGGGCTCCAGAGACCCAGTACTTC. The whole variable domain, remainder taken from reference TRBV19 and TRBJ2-5, is DGGITQSPKYLFRKEGQNVTLSCEQNLNHDAMYWYRQDPGQGLRLIYYSQIVNDFQKGDIAEGYSVSREKKESFPLTVTSAQKNPTAFYLCASSRGQGAPETQYFGPGTRLLVL.

The chain is built from TRBV29-1 and TRBJ1-2, with D possibly matching TRBD1 (5 bases). CDR1 and CDR2 (germline): SQVTM, ANQGSEA. This CDR3 spans 11 amino acids. V was cut by 7 bases and J by 8 bases, with 14 bases left in between. This chain's CDR3 is CSAKPTGGYTF. CDR3 nucleotide sequence: TGCAGCGCCAAACCCACAGGAGGCTACACCTTC. The variable domain in full, with the rest retrieved from reference TRBV29-1 and TRBJ1-2, is SAVISQKPSRDICQRGTSLTIQCQVDSQVTMMFWYRQQPGQSLTLIATANQGSEATYESGFVIDKFPISRPNLTFSTLTVSNMSPEDSSIYLCSAKPTGGYTFGSGTRLTVV.

V and J are TRBV7-2 and TRBJ1-3; tentatively, D is TRBD1 (6 bases). The V end lost 6 bases, the J end lost 0 bases, and 15 bases lay between the germline ends. Germline V gene data show CDR1 as SGHTA and CDR2 as FQGNSA. CDR3 size: 16 residues. CDR3 DNA: TGTGCCAGCAGTCGACAGGTGCAGAGCTCTGGAAACACCATATATTTT. Protein sequence: CASSRQVQSSGNTIYF.

The gene calls are TRBV7-9 and TRBJ1-1; no reliable D call. This CDR3 is built from 14 residues. The germline V and J ends were trimmed by 4 bases and 3 bases, with 12 bases remaining between them. Germline CDR1 and CDR2: SEHNR and FQNEAQ (reference sequence). The DNA for the CDR3 is TGTGCCAGCAGCTCCACCTCCAGGTACACTGAAGCTTTCTTT. Amino acids: CASSSTSRYTEAFF. The complete variable domain, with remaining parts taken from reference TRBV7-9 and TRBJ1-1, reads DTGVSQNPRHKITKRGQNVTFRCDPISEHNRLYWYRQTLGQGPEFLTYFQNEAQLEKSRLLSDRFSAERPKGSFSTLEIQRTEQGDSAMYLCASSSTSRYTEAFFGQGTRLTVV.

The genes are TRBV10-3 and TRBJ2-7; D gene ambiguous. The CDR3 is 16 residues long. Germline lookup yields CDR1 ENHRY and CDR2 SYGVKD. The germline V and J ends were trimmed by 2 bases and 2 bases, with 16 bases remaining between them. CDR3 nucleotide sequence: TGTGCCATCAGTGAGCCGACCCAGCCAGGACCCTACGAGCAGTACTTC. It specifies CAISEPTQPGPYEQYF.

J is TRBJ2-1 and V is TRBV24-1; the match to TRBD1 covers 7 bases. This CDR3 contains 17 residues. Germline loops: CDR1 KGHDR, CDR2 SFDVKD. J was trimmed by 8 bases and V by 3 bases; bases with no gene match: 15. CDR3 coding DNA: TGTGCCACCAGTGATCCTGCGGGTAGGGGGCTTGTGGATGAGCAGTTCTTC. Encoded protein: CATSDPAGRGLVDEQFF.

This chain joins TRBV10-1 and TRBJ1-5, with TRBD1 identical over 9 bases. CDR1 is WNHNN and CDR2 is SYGVQD in the germline V gene (reference sequence). The CDR3 spans 17 residues. J was trimmed by 2 bases and V by 4 bases; bases with no gene match: 9. CDR3 in DNA: TGCGCCAGCAGTGCGGGACAGGGACTATGGGGCAATCAGCCCCAGCATTTT. The encoded protein is CASSAGQGLWGNQPQHF.

This clone has a handful of counts. V gene TRBV19 combines with J gene TRBJ2-1, with D possibly being TRBD1 or TRBD2 (5 bases each). The CDR3 is 15 amino acids. Germline V gene lookup returns CDR1 LNHDA and CDR2 SQIVND (reference sequence). Trimming took 4 bases from V and 4 from J, leaving 14 bases between them. The CDR3 sequence: CASSTRDGRYNEQFF. As DNA, the CDR3 is TGTGCCAGTAGTACCCGGGACGGCCGTTACAATGAGCAGTTCTTC.

The rearrangement uses TRBV28 and TRBJ2-2; tentative D call: TRBD2 (5 bases). Germline V lookup: CDR1 MDHEN, CDR2 SYDVKM. Trimming took off 6 bases at V and 5 bases at J, with 13 bases between the two ends. The CDR3 totals 14 residues. CDR3 in amino acids: CASSPQLETGELFF. The CDR3 DNA reads TGTGCCAGCAGCCCCCAACTAGAAACCGGGGAGCTGTTTTTT.

This rearrangement joins TRBV25-1 to TRBJ1-2, with 9 bases matching TRBD1. The CDR3 is 13 amino acids. The V gene end was trimmed by 7 bases and the J gene end by 4 bases; junction bases not matched to a gene: 4. Germline assignment: CDR1 MGHDK and CDR2 SYGVNS. Here the CDR3 reads CASKKTGGYGYTF. The CDR3 nucleotides are TGTGCCAGCAAAAAGACAGGGGGCTATGGCTACACCTTC.

The chain combines TRBV5-4 with TRBJ2-1; the match to TRBD1 covers 8 bases. Losses at the gene ends were 0 bases for V and 9 bases for J; bases not matched to a gene: 11. Germline V CDR1 and CDR2: SGHNT, YYREEE (reference sequence). The CDR3 covers 16 residues. The CDR3 is CASSLAGHDRGGEQFF. The CDR3 DNA reads TGTGCCAGCAGCTTGGCGGGACACGACAGGGGAGGTGAGCAGTTCTTC.

The chain links TRBV7-3 to TRBJ2-3, with a tentative D call TRBD2 (5 bases). CDR3 size: 14 residues. V lost 4 bases, J lost 2 bases, and 10 bases lay in between. CDR1 is SGHTA, CDR2 FQGTGA, per germline. This CDR3 reads CASSSTRDTDTQYF. CDR3 sequence (DNA): TGTGCCAGCAGCTCAACTAGGGACACAGATACGCAGTATTTT.

This clone appeared a few times. The CDR3 sequence: CASSSGQGNQPQHF. CDR3 coding DNA: TGTGCCAGCAGTTCGGGACAGGGCAATCAGCCCCAGCATTTT. The chain carries TRBV6-2 or TRBV6-3 and TRBJ1-5, with 8 bases aligning to TRBD1. V gave up 4 bases and J gave up 2 bases; unmatched junction bases: 1. From germline, CDR1 is MNHEY and CDR2 SVGEGT. CDR3 length: 14 amino acids.

The chain employs TRBV11-3 and TRBJ2-3; no clear D. Germline lookup yields CDR1 SGHNT and CDR2 YENEEA. The CDR3 is 13 amino acids. Trimming stripped 1 base from V and 4 bases from J, with 6 bases between. This chain's CDR3 is CASSLGPPDTQYF. The CDR3 nucleotides are TGTGCCAGCAGCTTAGGCCCCCCAGATACGCAGTATTTT. Based on the CDR3 plus reference TRBV11-3 and TRBJ2-3, the full variable domain is EAGVVQSPRYKIIEKKQPVAFWCNPISGHNTLYWYLQNLGQGPELLIRYENEEAVDDSQLPKDRFSAERLKGVDSTLKIQPAELGDSAVYLCASSLGPPDTQYFGPGTRLTVL.

V and J are TRBV5-1 and TRBJ1-3, with D possibly matching TRBD1 (5 bases). The ends were cut back, 0 bases at V and 2 bases at J, with 6 bases in the middle. Germline loops: CDR1 SGHRS, CDR2 YFSETQ. The CDR3 runs to 14 residues. CDR3 nucleotides: TGCGCCAGCAGCTTGGGAGGGGCTGGAAACACCATATATTTT. Residues: CASSLGGAGNTIYF.

The V call is TRBV7-2, the J call TRBJ1-2; weak D call: TRBD1 (5 bases). Trimming removed 5 bases from V and 8 bases from J, with 12 bases in between. Germline CDR1 and CDR2: SGHTA and FQGNSA. The length of the CDR3 is 12 residues. The CDR3 sequence: CASSPPRGGYTF. The CDR3 nucleotides are TGTGCCAGCAGCCCCCCGAGGGGCGGCTACACCTTC.

This clone was picked up a small number of times. The chain links TRBV27 to TRBJ2-5, with 13 bases aligning to TRBD2. The CDR3 runs 15 residues. Germline assignment: CDR1 MNHEY and CDR2 SMNVEV (reference sequence). The V gene end was trimmed by 6 bases and the J gene end by 5 bases; junction bases not matched to a gene: 6. The CDR3 DNA follows: TGTGCCAGCAGCCGGACTAGCGGGAGTCAGGAGACCCAGTACTTC. Translation: CASSRTSGSQETQYF.

The chain carries TRBV18 and TRBJ2-7, with 8 positions matching TRBD1. The germline V gene has CDR1 KGHSH and CDR2 LQKENI. The CDR3 length is 14 residues. The V gene end was trimmed by 4 bases and the J gene end by 4 bases; junction bases not matched to a gene: 6. The CDR3 sequence is CASSQDRGVYEQYF. CDR3 sequence (DNA): TGTGCCAGCTCACAAGACAGGGGAGTGTACGAGCAGTACTTC.

V usage is TRBV4-1 and J usage is TRBJ1-1; the D is unclear. The CDR3 has 13 residues. V lost 8 bases and J 6 bases, leaving 16 bases between the germline ends. From germline, CDR1 is MGHRA and CDR2 YSYEKL. As DNA, the CDR3 is TGCGCCAGCCGCGGCATACCCCCGGCTGAAGCTTTCTTT. It encodes CASRGIPPAEAFF.

This chain links TRBV19 with TRBJ2-7; D is unresolved. The V end was cut by 5 bases, the J end by 3 bases, with 8 bases between. CDR1 LNHDA and CDR2 SQIVND come from the germline V gene (reference sequence). This CDR3 has 12 amino acids. DNA of the CDR3: TGTGCCAGTAGTGGCAGTTACTACGAGCAGTACTTC. This gives the protein CASSGSYYEQYF.